This record looks at one T cell receptor (beta chain) sequence and its context. Its antigen is not identified. This sample is drawn from a study of identical twins. General study results and limits: The abundant beta clonotypes from cord blood had fewer insertions, and memory repertoires had none of this. The degree of excess twin sharing was weaker in beta out-of-frame sequences. Sequences that were out-of-frame, alpha and twin-shared displayed an excess of low generation probability.

Germline V gene lookup returns CDR1 SNHLY and CDR2 FYNNEI. The CDR3 spans 13 residues. V lost 4 bases, J lost 7 bases, and 14 bases lay in between. TCRdb ran MiXCR on the 5' RACE reads and lists one entry per CDR3 protein. The sample gives about 900,000 distinct CDR3 sequences, approximately 13% of which show up once; roughly 1.6% is in the top ten. These same data were also listed under a study on yellow fever vaccine responses in identical twins.

Sequenced input: PBMCs. The receptor was isolated from a woman younger than 30 in good health. This chain joins TRBV2 and TRBJ2-7; D is possibly TRBD1 (6 bases). CDR3 amino acids: CASSVARDIEQYF. In DNA form, the CDR3 reads TGTGCCAGCAGTGTGGCCAGGGACATTGAGCAGTACTTC. Drawing the rest from reference TRBV2 and TRBJ2-7, the complete variable domain is EPEVTQTPSHQVTQMGQEVILRCVPISNHLYFYWYRQILGQKVEFLVSFYNNEISEKSEIFDDQFSVERPDGSNFTLKIRSTKLEDSAMYFCASSVARDIEQYFGPGTRLTVT.